The sequence of this T cell receptor beta chain was determined in a study of blood T cells in healthy people across ages. Each donor had around 9.2 milliliters of peripheral blood drawn. The authors extracted at least 6 micrograms of total RNA per sample. The CDR3 length is 18 residues. The V and J ends lost 8 bases and 0 bases, in that order; junction bases with no gene match: 18. Germline-derived CDR1 and CDR2 are SQVTM and ANQGSEA. Next came a second PCR, run for about 7 to 12 cycles, which used a sample-barcoded 5' primer along with a J-beta primer mix. Using its own MiXCR run on the 5' RACE reads, TCRdb lists one record per CDR3 protein. The table lists roughly 2 million distinct CDR3 sequences, 49% of them singletons.

The chain recombines TRBV29-1 with TRBJ2-3; 9 bases fit TRBD1. The specimen was blood. This sequence originates from a woman between 35 and 50 years old in good health. For the CDR3, the DNA is TGCAGCACCGAAGCCGGGACAGGGATCTACCCTAGCACAGATACGCAGTATTTT. Translation: CSTEAGTGIYPSTDTQYF.